These 15 T cell receptor beta chains share one sample of origin, sequenced in a study of shared clonotypes between healthy human individuals. The assay was immunoSEQ multiplex PCR, and TCRdb's table has in-frame clones only and misses some. The table includes some 2.4 million clones, approximately 93% detected once. Sequencing was carried out using naive CD4+ T cells from PBMCs. Subset reported: CD45RA+ positively selected. The receptors shown here come from a man between 18 and 35 years old in good health. Some clones in this sample may be carry-over from other donors' samples.

As regards this clone: This same CDR3 is encoded by further DNA sequences in the sample. V and J are TRBV18 and TRBJ1-2, with 8 bases that match TRBD1. There are 13 residues in the CDR3. In germline, CDR1 is KGHSH, CDR2 LQKENI. V trimming: 6 bases; J trimming: 8 bases; junction bases outside the gene matches: 8. The CDR3 protein is CASSPQGAGGYTF. In DNA form, the CDR3 reads TGTGCCAGCTCGCCTCAGGGGGCGGGAGGCTACACCTTC.

The rearrangement links TRBV6-6 to TRBJ2-5; TRBD2 matches at 9 bases. The ends lost 6 bases at V and 4 bases at J; junction bases unmatched: 6. The CDR3 extends over 14 amino acids. Germline values: CDR1 MNHNY, CDR2 SVGAGI (reference sequence). CDR3: CASRPLAGRETQYF. The CDR3 DNA sequence: TGTGCCAGCAGACCCCTAGCGGGAAGAGAGACCCAGTACTTC.

This chain links TRBV28 with TRBJ1-5, with unresolved D. The germline V gene has CDR1 MDHEN and CDR2 SYDVKM. The CDR3 consists of 17 residues. V was pared by 6 bases and J by 0 bases, with 18 bases between. The CDR3 sequence is CASRPSGMDVSNQPQHF. The CDR3 nucleotides are TGTGCCAGCAGACCCAGTGGGATGGACGTTAGCAATCAGCCCCAGCATTTT.

This chain links TRBV29-1 with TRBJ2-3; tentative D call: TRBD1 (6 bases). The germline V gene has CDR1 SQVTM and CDR2 ANQGSEA. The CDR3 consists of 15 residues. Trimming shortened V by 6 bases and J by 0 bases, and 16 bases separated the two germline ends. CDR3 in DNA: TGCAGCGTACAGGGACATCCTCCTAGCACAGATACGCAGTATTTT. Its translation is CSVQGHPPSTDTQYF.

This CDR3 is CASSLLAGADTGELFF. DNA for the CDR3: TGCGCCAGCAGCTTGCTAGCGGGAGCGGACACCGGGGAGCTGTTTTTT. This chain joins TRBV5-1 and TRBJ2-2, with 10 bases aligning to TRBD2. This CDR3 is 16 amino acids long. The germline V gene has CDR1 SGHRS and CDR2 YFSETQ. V shed 1 base and J 3 bases; nucleotides not matched to a gene: 3.

J is TRBJ2-5 and V is TRBV2, with 12 bases aligning to TRBD2. Judging by the DNA end, TRBJ2-7 fits better; the J call may be wrong. The CDR3 totals 15 residues. Germline-derived CDR1 and CDR2 are SNHLY and FYNNEI. The CDR3: CASSERLAGAYEQYF. In nucleotides, the CDR3 is TGTGCCAGCAGTGAACGACTAGCGGGAGCCTACGAGCAGTACTTC.

The V call is TRBV5-4, the J call TRBJ2-2; TRBD1 might be the D (6 bases). The CDR3 loop spans 14 amino acids. Trimming shortened V by 0 bases and J by 7 bases, and 10 bases separated the two germline ends. CDR1 SGHNT and CDR2 YYREEE come from the germline V gene (reference sequence). This CDR3 is CASSLAGEHGELFF. As DNA, the CDR3 is TGTGCCAGCAGCTTGGCAGGGGAGCACGGGGAGCTGTTTTTT.

As DNA, the CDR3 is TGTGCCAGCCAAGCCCGGGGGGGCGGCAGCAATCAGCCCCAGCATTTT. Protein sequence: CASQARGGGSNQPQHF. V usage is TRBV19 and J usage is TRBJ1-5; D perhaps matches TRBD1 (6 bases). CDR3 length: 16 amino acids. CDR1 and CDR2 (germline): LNHDA, SQIVND (reference sequence). Trimming took off 9 bases at V and 1 base at J, with 19 bases between the two ends.

The chain has TRBV18 and TRBJ2-2; D is unresolved. V gave up 4 bases and J gave up 1 base, with 13 bases separating them. The CDR3 has 16 amino acids. Germline CDR1 is KGHSH and CDR2 is LQKENI. The CDR3 sequence: CASSQKRLGNTGELFF. CDR3 sequence (DNA): TGTGCCAGCTCACAAAAGAGGCTGGGGAACACCGGGGAGCTGTTTTTT.

The rearrangement uses TRBV6-6 and TRBJ2-1; D not certain. V lost 2 bases, J lost 2 bases, and 10 bases lay in between. This CDR3 has 15 residues. Germline assignment: CDR1 MNHNY and CDR2 SVGAGI (reference sequence). The CDR3 sequence is CASSYGSATYNEQFF. Written as DNA, the CDR3 is TGTGCCAGCAGTTACGGATCCGCGACCTACAATGAGCAGTTCTTC.

CDR3 amino acids: CASKLPGGTYEQYF. CDR3 in DNA: TGTGCCAGCAAGCTTCCCGGGGGCACCTACGAGCAGTACTTC. The chain carries TRBV28 and TRBJ2-7; the D gene could be TRBD1 or TRBD2 (6 bases each). This CDR3 comprises 14 residues. CDR1 is MDHEN, CDR2 SYDVKM, per germline. V lost 7 bases and J 2 bases, leaving 15 bases between the germline ends. Full variable domain (remainder filled in from reference TRBV28 and TRBJ2-7): DVKVTQSSRYLVKRTGEKVFLECVQDMDHENMFWYRQDPGLGLRLIYFSYDVKMKEKGDIPEGYSVSREKKERFSLILESASTNQTSMYLCASKLPGGTYEQYFGPGTRLTVT.

V is TRBV18 and J is TRBJ2-5; TRBD1 matches at 8 bases. This CDR3 has 17 amino acids. With 3 bases clipped from V and 5 bases from J, the junction kept 14 bases outside the gene matches. Germline values: CDR1 KGHSH, CDR2 LQKENI. The CDR3 nucleotides read TGTGCCAGCTCACCGAGCGGACAGGGTGTGGCTCGGGAGACCCAGTACTTC. This encodes CASSPSGQGVARETQYF.

Regarding this clone: This CDR3 is also generated by other DNA sequences in the sample. The chain links TRBV6-1 to TRBJ1-2; D may be TRBD1 (5 bases). The CDR3 has 13 amino acids. Germline V gene sequence: CDR1 MNHNS, CDR2 SASEGT. Trimming left V 0 bases short and J 5 bases short, with 7 bases between. In DNA form, the CDR3 reads TGTGCCAGCAGTGAAGCGGCAGGGTATGGCTACACCTTC. Residues: CASSEAAGYGYTF.

This chain joins TRBV4-2 and TRBJ2-7; no firm D call. The V and J ends lost 5 bases and 5 bases respectively, with 13 bases between them. CDR3 length equals 13 residues. Germline values: CDR1 LGHNA, CDR2 YNFKEQ. The CDR3 region has the DNA TGTGCCAGCAGCTTGACATTGGGGAACGAGCAGTACTTC. Protein: CASSLTLGNEQYF.

The chain carries TRBV4-2 and TRBJ1-1, with D possibly TRBD1 on 6 matching bases. Germline V CDR1 and CDR2: LGHNA, YNFKEQ. V lost 0 bases and J 4 bases, leaving 15 bases between the germline ends. The CDR3 consists of 16 residues. CDR3 region: CASSQDLGARSTEAFF. CDR3 coding DNA: TGTGCCAGCAGCCAAGATCTGGGGGCGCGGAGCACTGAAGCTTTCTTT.